One and the same sample provided the 20 T cell receptor beta chains below, sequenced in a study of immune evolution from preneoplasia to lung adenocarcinoma. This table comes from immunoSEQ multiplex PCR, and its TCRdb copy is limited to in-frame clones, with some not included. Seen here are more than 3,000 clones, about 82% observed once, and the top ten hold 10% to 15%. What was sequenced was FFPE lung adenocarcinoma in situ tissue. The receptors here all came from a person aged 60-80 years with lung adenocarcinoma.

This clone was seen only a few times. This chain connects TRBV4-1 to TRBJ2-1; D is ambiguous. V shed 0 bases and J shed 2 bases, with 14 bases lying between them. Germline V gene sequence: CDR1 MGHRA, CDR2 YSYEKL. The CDR3 covers 17 residues. The CDR3 reads CASSQERRQSAYNEQFF. DNA for the CDR3: TGCGCCAGCAGCCAAGAACGAAGGCAGTCGGCCTACAATGAGCAGTTCTTC.

The genes are TRBV7-2 and TRBJ1-1; 7 bases line up with TRBD1. CDR3 length: 13 amino acids. After removal of 6 bases from V and 13 bases from J, the junction contained 14 bases not matched to a gene. Germline assignment: CDR1 SGHTA and CDR2 FQGNSA. The CDR3 DNA is TGTGCCAGCAGACCCGGGACAGCCGCCCCGGTTTTCTTT. Amino acid sequence: CASRPGTAAPVFF.

V usage is TRBV4-1 and J usage is TRBJ1-2, with D maybe TRBD1 (6 bases). CDR3 length equals 18 residues. With 0 bases removed from V and 5 bases from J, the gap between germline ends came to 22 bases. CDR1 and CDR2 from the germline V gene are MGHRA and YSYEKL. CDR3 in DNA: TGCGCCAGCAGCCAAGACTGGGACACCCAAACTACTACTTATGGCTACACCTTC. This codes for CASSQDWDTQTTTYGYTF.

The J gene is TRBJ2-2, the V gene TRBV2; the D gene could be TRBD1 or TRBD2 (7 bases each). This CDR3 is 14 amino acids long. V shed 2 bases and J shed 5 bases, with 9 bases lying between them. CDR1 SNHLY and CDR2 FYNNEI come from the germline V gene. CDR3 DNA: TGTGCCAGCAGTGAACAGGGGGGGACCGGGGAGCTGTTTTTT. Translated, it gives CASSEQGGTGELFF.

The V and J genes are TRBV6-1 and TRBJ1-1; a weak D match, TRBD1 (6 bases). The V and J ends lost 0 bases and 6 bases respectively, with 14 bases between them. Germline CDR1 is MNHNS and CDR2 is SASEGT. The CDR3 length is 15 residues. The CDR3 is CASSEAGPGAAEAFF. The CDR3 DNA is TGTGCCAGCAGTGAAGCAGGGCCAGGGGCGGCTGAAGCTTTCTTT.

This chain links TRBV6-1 with TRBJ1-6; TRBD1 matches at 9 bases. The CDR3 sequence is 15 residues long. The germline gives CDR1 MNHNS, CDR2 SASEGT. The trim removed 5 bases at V and 7 bases at J, leaving 6 bases unmatched. CDR3 residues: CASSFGTGWNSPLHF. Here the CDR3 DNA reads TGTGCCAGCAGTTTTGGGACAGGGTGGAATTCACCCCTCCACTTT.

This chain joins TRBV27 and TRBJ2-1; 10 bases match TRBD2. CDR3 length: 13 residues. The germline V gene encodes CDR1 MNHEY and CDR2 SMNVEV (reference sequence). V shed 5 bases and J 9 bases; nucleotides not matched to a gene: 4. CDR3 region: CASSRSGGTEQFF. CDR3 nucleotide sequence: TGTGCCAGCAGTCGTAGCGGGGGGACTGAGCAGTTCTTC.

The J gene is TRBJ1-2, the V gene TRBV28; TRBD1 matches at 8 bases. Germline CDR1 MDHEN, CDR2 SYDVKM. This CDR3 has 12 amino acids. Trimming at V came to 5 bases and at J to 6 bases, leaving 2 bases not matched to a gene. This CDR3 is CASSTGGDGYTF. The CDR3 nucleotides are TGTGCCAGCAGTACAGGGGGGGATGGCTACACCTTC.

The rearrangement links TRBV12-5 to TRBJ1-1; TRBD1 matches at 8 bases. The J segment lost 4 bases and the V segment lost 7 bases, leaving 5 bases of the junction unmatched. The CDR3 has 13 amino acids. CDR1 and CDR2 (germline): LGHNT, FRNRAP. The CDR3 sequence: CASAVTGGTEAFF. In DNA, the CDR3 is TGTGCTAGTGCCGTCACAGGGGGCACTGAAGCTTTCTTT.

The J gene is TRBJ2-3, the V gene TRBV7-9, with D perhaps matching TRBD1 or TRBD2 (7 bases each). CDR1 and CDR2 (germline): SEHNR, FQNEAQ (reference sequence). The CDR3 sequence is 16 residues long. The germline V and J ends were trimmed by 6 bases and 3 bases, with 19 bases remaining between them. The CDR3 DNA follows: TGTGCCAGCAGGGGACGAGACAGGGAGGGTACAGATACGCAGTATTTT. Translating gives CASRGRDREGTDTQYF.

This chain uses TRBV6-4 with TRBJ2-2; D unresolved. Germline V gives CDR1 MRHNA, CDR2 SNTAGT. The CDR3 runs to 13 residues. V lost 1 base to trimming and J lost 6 bases, with 6 bases between them. CDR3 region: CASSDFRSGELFF. The CDR3 nucleotides are TGTGCCAGCAGTGACTTCAGGTCCGGGGAGCTGTTTTTT.

V gene TRBV9 combines with J gene TRBJ2-3, with 8 nucleotides matching TRBD2. Trimming at V came to 0 bases and at J to 7 bases, leaving 1 base not matched to a gene. Germline CDR1 SGDLS, CDR2 YYNGEE. The CDR3 contains 13 residues. Here the CDR3 DNA reads TGTGCCAGCAGCGTAGGCGGGGGGTATACGCAGTATTTT. Translating it yields CASSVGGGYTQYF.

The chain links TRBV10-1 to TRBJ1-5; no firm D call. The CDR3 runs to 20 residues. Trimming took 2 bases from V and 5 from J, leaving 28 bases between them. Germline CDR1 WNHNN, CDR2 SYGVQD (reference sequence). As DNA, the CDR3 is TGCGCCAGCAGTGAGGCCCGGGAGGAGCTCTCACGGAACAACCATCAGCCCCAGCATTTT. This sequence encodes CASSEAREELSRNNHQPQHF.

A few counts support this clone. This chain links TRBV7-6 with TRBJ1-1; 8 bases are a match to TRBD1. V was pared by 5 bases and J by 0 bases, with 2 bases of the junction left unmatched. Germline loops: CDR1 SGHVS, CDR2 FNYEAQ. The CDR3 runs 14 residues. This CDR3 reads CASSRQGLNTEAFF. CDR3 DNA: TGTGCCAGCAGCCGACAGGGGCTGAACACTGAAGCTTTCTTT.

This chain joins TRBV7-6 and TRBJ2-7; D might be TRBD2 (6 bases). This CDR3 spans 14 amino acids. V gave up 4 bases and J gave up 5 bases, with 15 bases separating them. In germline, CDR1 is SGHVS, CDR2 FNYEAQ. The CDR3 region has the DNA TGTGCCAGCAGCTCCGGGGGAGCGCCCAACGAGCAGTACTTC. Its translation: CASSSGGAPNEQYF.

V usage is TRBV27 and J usage is TRBJ2-2; the D call may be TRBD1 or TRBD2 (5 bases each). Trimming shortened V by 1 base and J by 6 bases, and 15 bases separated the two germline ends. The CDR3 has 16 residues. The germline CDR1 and CDR2 sequences are MNHEY and SMNVEV (reference sequence). CDR3 in amino acids: CASSLYPPVGAGELFF. As DNA, the CDR3 is TGTGCCAGCAGTTTATATCCCCCGGTGGGGGCCGGGGAGCTGTTTTTT.

This chain joins TRBV7-9 and TRBJ1-4; D unresolved. V was trimmed by 5 bases and J by 6 bases, leaving 13 bases between them. CDR1 and CDR2 from the germline V gene are SEHNR and FQNEAQ (reference sequence). The CDR3 runs 14 residues. The CDR3 here is CASSPPGYHEKLFF. As DNA, the CDR3 is TGTGCCAGCAGCCCCCCCGGGTATCATGAAAAACTGTTTTTT.

The chain joins TRBV5-1 to TRBJ1-3; 7 nucleotides line up with TRBD1. Germline trimming cut 7 bases from V and 0 bases from J; bases unmatched to any gene: 4. The CDR3 covers 14 residues. The germline CDR1 and CDR2 sequences are SGHRS and YFSETQ. The chain's CDR3 is CASGQESSGNTIYF. CDR3 DNA: TGCGCCAGCGGACAGGAGAGCTCTGGAAACACCATATATTTT.

The genes are TRBV15 and TRBJ1-2; D perhaps matches TRBD1 (6 bases). This CDR3 has 14 amino acids. The V gene's germline CDR1 is LNHNV and CDR2 YYDKDF (reference sequence). Between the trimmed V and J ends, which lost 4 bases and 7 bases, there was a span of 16 bases. CDR3 sequence (DNA): TGTGCCACCAGCACCAGGACAGTCCTCGGTGGCTACACCTTC. It encodes CATSTRTVLGGYTF.

CDR3 nucleotides: TGTGCCACGTTCGACAGAGAGGAGACCCAGTACTTC. This encodes CATFDREETQYF. This chain uses TRBV19 with TRBJ2-5; the D gene is possibly TRBD1 (5 bases). Trimming cost V 10 bases and J 5 bases, with 14 bases left between them. The CDR3 runs 12 residues. Germline CDR1 reads LNHDA; CDR2 reads SQIVND (reference sequence).